These T cell receptor beta chains were read from a single sample in a study of blood T cell repertoires in COVID-19. The assay was immunoSEQ multiplex PCR, and TCRdb's table has in-frame clones only and misses some. Of about 200,000 clones detected, approximately 80% appear once; the ten largest clones hold 6.5% to 7%. The specimen sequenced was peripheral blood. The receptor source for this set is a human donor with acute or convalescent COVID-19. The donor label of this sample is uncertain. CDR3s include the opening cysteine and the closing phenylalanine or tryptophan. D genes are given only for firm matches. Some rows mark clone size as missing; the rest say once, few, many or name a class of expanded clone.

d_call j_call v_call clone_size cdr3_nt cdr3_aa
. TRBJ1-1 TRBV18 . TGTGCCAGCTCCTCAGTCGGAGGGTACACTGAAGCTTTCTTT CASSSVGGYTEAFF
. TRBJ2-3 TRBV5-1 . TGCGCCAGCAGCTTGGCGCGGCGGGATCCAGATACGCAGTATTTT CASSLARRDPDTQYF
TRBD2 TRBJ2-5 TRBV6-5 once TGTGCCAGCAGACCCGGACTAGCGATGGAGACCCAGTACTTC CASRPGLAMETQYF
. TRBJ1-5 TRBV27 . TGTGCCAGCAGTTTAACCAGACAGTACAATCAGCCCCAGCATTTT CASSLTRQYNQPQHF
. TRBJ2-5 TRBV3-1/TRBV3-2 few TGTGCCAGCAGCCAACGGGAGACCCAGTACTTC CASSQRETQYF
TRBD1 TRBJ1-2 TRBV2 . TGTGCCAGCAGTGGGCGGACAGGGGGAGCGCGCGGCTACACCTTC CASSGRTGGARGYTF
. TRBJ2-1 TRBV4-3 once TGCGCCAGCAGCCAAGAACTACACAATGAGCAGTTCTTC CASSQELHNEQFF
TRBD2 TRBJ2-2 TRBV7-8 few TGTGCCAGCAGCACATACTTACCTAGCGGGAGTTACACCGGGGAGCTGTTTTTT CASSTYLPSGSYTGELFF
. TRBJ1-6 TRBV7-3 . TGTGCCAGCAGCCCTACCGGACGGGAGTATAATTCACCCCTCCACTTT CASSPTGREYNSPLHF
. TRBJ1-5 TRBV19 . TGTGCCAGTAGTATAGATGCCCGGGTTCTCAATCAGCCCCAGCATTTT CASSIDARVLNQPQHF
. TRBJ2-2 TRBV27 . TGTGCCAGCACTACCAGGGATACCGGCACCGGGGAGCTGTTTTTT CASTTRDTGTGELFF
. TRBJ2-7 TRBV7-2 . TGTGCCAGCAGCTTAGTCCAGCGGGCAACCTACGAGCAGTACTTC CASSLVQRATYEQYF
TRBD1 TRBJ1-6 TRBV27 . TGTGCCAGCAGTTTTGCAGGGGGAGGTTCACCCCTCCACTTT CASSFAGGGSPLHF
TRBD1 TRBJ2-7 TRBV12-3/TRBV12-4 . TGTGCCATCAGGGGGAGTCGGGCCTACGAGCAGTACTTC CAIRGSRAYEQYF
TRBD2 TRBJ2-5 TRBV5-5 . TGTGCCAGCAGCCTTACTAGCGGGAGACCCGACGAGTACTTC CASSLTSGRPDEYF
. TRBJ2-5 TRBV5-1 . TGCGCCAGCAGCACGAGTAGTCGGGAGACCCAGTACTTC CASSTSSRETQYF
. TRBJ2-6 TRBV6-1 . TGTGCCAGCAGTGAAATGCAGGTAGCTGGGGCCAACGTCCTGACTTTC CASSEMQVAGANVLTF
. TRBJ1-1 TRBV27 . TGTGCCAGCAGGCTTAGTTCAGGGGCAGCCACTGAAGCTTTCTTT CASRLSSGAATEAFF
. TRBJ1-1 TRBV6-5 . TGTGCCAGCAGTTACTGGCTGAACACTGAAGCTTTCTTT CASSYWLNTEAFF
. TRBJ2-1 TRBV30 . TGTGCCTGGAAGCGCAGCTACAATGAGCAGTTCTTC CAWKRSYNEQFF
. TRBJ1-2 TRBV11-1 . TGTGCCAGCAGCCGTCGTTCTAACTATGGCTACACCTTC CASSRRSNYGYTF
TRBD2 TRBJ2-2 TRBV30 . TGTGCCTGGACTTTGACTAGCGGGAGGGCCATTCACGGGGAGCTGTTTTTT CAWTLTSGRAIHGELFF
. TRBJ1-2 TRBV6-2/TRBV6-3 . TGTGCCAGCAGTGTGACAACGGATTATGGCTACACCTTC CASSVTTDYGYTF
TRBD1 TRBJ1-1 TRBV6-2/TRBV6-3 . TGTGCCAGCAGTTATGCTGCCGGGACAGGGAACACTGAAGCTTTCTTT CASSYAAGTGNTEAFF
. TRBJ2-2 TRBV3-1/TRBV3-2 once TGTGCCAGCAGCCAATACGGGAGTGTCGGGTCCGGGGAGCTGTTTTTT CASSQYGSVGSGELFF
. TRBJ1-2 TRBV6-1 . TGTGCCAGCAGTGAACAGGGAAGAAACTATGGCTACACCTTC CASSEQGRNYGYTF
TRBD1 TRBJ1-1 TRBV28 . TGTGCCAGCAGGGGACAGGGGGGTCGGGGAAACACTGAAGCTTTCTTT CASRGQGGRGNTEAFF
TRBD2 TRBJ2-3 TRBV19 . TGTGCCAGTAGTAGGGGGGGACTAGCGGGAGACGCAGATACGCAGTATTTT CASSRGGLAGDADTQYF
. TRBJ1-1 TRBV6-1 . TGTGCCAGCAGTGACCAAGGGGCGATTGGCACTGAAGCTTTCTTT CASSDQGAIGTEAFF
. TRBJ2-7 TRBV11-2 once TGTGCCAGCAGCGTCCAGGGATACGAGCAGTACTTC CASSVQGYEQYF
TRBD1 TRBJ1-1 TRBV7-9 few TGTGCCAGCAGCCTCCGGGACAGGGGTACTGAAGCTTTCTTT CASSLRDRGTEAFF
TRBD2 TRBJ2-3 TRBV24-1 few TGTGCCACCAGTGAACCCCGTAGCGGGAGTAAAACAGATACGCAGTATTTT CATSEPRSGSKTDTQYF
TRBD2 TRBJ2-1 TRBV28 . TGTGCCAGCAGTCTTCCCGTAGCGGGGACGATTGAGCAGTTCTTC CASSLPVAGTIEQFF
TRBD1 TRBJ1-5 TRBV12-3/TRBV12-4 . TGTGCCACCTCAGGGGGCCGAAATCAGCCCCAGCATTTT CATSGGRNQPQHF
. TRBJ1-5 TRBV7-2 few TGTGCCAGCAGCCCCCAGGGACTCCTTAGCAATCAGCCCCAGCATTTT CASSPQGLLSNQPQHF
. TRBJ2-7 TRBV5-1 . TGCGCCAGCAGCTTTTCAGAGGGCTACGAGCAGTACTTC CASSFSEGYEQYF
. TRBJ2-7 TRBV28 . TGTGCCAGCAGTTCCCTCCCCCTCTACGAGCAGTACTTC CASSSLPLYEQYF
TRBD1 TRBJ1-5 TRBV28 . TGTGCCAGCAGCTCCGGACAGGGTATTTCTAAGGGTCAGCCCCAGCATTTT CASSSGQGISKGQPQHF
. TRBJ1-3 TRBV9 . TGTGCCAGCGGGGCCCCTGGAAACACCATATATTTT CASGAPGNTIYF
. TRBJ2-2 TRBV7-2 . TGTGCCAGCAGACCAAGAGGGAGGGGGACTGGCAACACCGGGGAGCTGTTTTTT CASRPRGRGTGNTGELFF
TRBD1 TRBJ1-5 TRBV19 few TGTGCCAGTAGTATGATTGGACAGGGAATCCCTCAGCCCCAGCATTTT CASSMIGQGIPQPQHF
TRBD1 TRBJ2-3 TRBV7-6 . TGTGCCAGCAGCTTGGTCCGGGACAGGGGCACAGATACGCAGTATTTT CASSLVRDRGTDTQYF
. TRBJ1-1 TRBV18 . TGTGCCAGCTCACCTTTGACAGGTGACACTGAAGCTTTCTTT CASSPLTGDTEAFF
. TRBJ1-5 TRBV10-3 . TGTGCCTCGGGGGGAGGCAATCAGCCCCAGCATTTT CASGGGNQPQHF
TRBD1 TRBJ2-6 TRBV27 . TGTGCCAGCAGTGCCTCCGGGACAGGAGGCGTCCTGACTTTC CASSASGTGGVLTF
TRBD1 TRBJ1-5 TRBV28 . TGTGCCAGCAGTCCCGGACAGGGGAGACAGCCCCAGCATTTT CASSPGQGRQPQHF